This paragraph reports one T cell receptor beta chain. These data are taken from a study of Graves' ophthalmopathy and Graves' hyperthyroidism. Across the study: Pretreatment peripheral blood was obtained at initial diagnosis.

Trimming at V came to 5 bases and at J to 1 base, leaving 7 bases not matched to a gene. Germline V gene sequence: CDR1 SGHTA, CDR2 FQGNSA. CDR3 size: 16 residues. The diagnosis combined clinical symptoms, thyroxine, TRAb, thyroid ultrasound and orbital computed tomography scans. Transcripts of RNA were the source for amplifying TCR beta CDR3 regions. The first round was an RT-PCR with HTBI primers, and the second round was a multiplex PCR. TCRdb reprocessed the multiplex PCR reads via MiXCR and lists one record per CDR3 protein. The sample lists under 350,000 distinct CDR3 sequences, roughly a sixth occurring once.

The chain recombines TRBV7-2 with TRBJ2-5, with 10 bases identical to TRBD1. The specimen was peripheral blood. The sequence was collected from an adult man with Graves' ophthalmopathy. This chain's CDR3 is CASSTYGQGGQETQYF. The CDR3, as DNA: TGTGCCAGCAGCACCTATGGACAGGGGGGCCAAGAGACCCAGTACTTC.